This T cell receptor (beta chain) appears in the sequencing data of a study of shared clonotypes between healthy human individuals. Study-level findings and limits: In a few donors, approximately 5% of naive CD4 clonotypes appeared in common. Inspection by rarefaction showed sorted-subset sequencing to be incomplete despite large depth.

With 4 bases clipped from V and 2 bases from J, the junction kept 8 bases outside the gene matches. Looked up from germline, CDR1 is SGHVS and CDR2 is FQNEAQ. The CDR3 is made up of 15 amino acids. Produced via immunoSEQ multiplex PCR; TCRdb's table is partial and in-frame only. The table records 2 million to 2.5 million clones, approximately 93% of them present only once. A note on this clone: What it recognizes is unknown.

The sequence was obtained from a man younger than 30 in good health. Some clones in this sample may be carry-over from other donors' samples. The chain joins TRBV7-8 to TRBJ2-7; 7 bases match TRBD1. The sample was naive CD4+ T cells from PBMCs. Subset noted: CD45RA+ positively selected. In DNA, the CDR3 is TGTGCCAGCAGCTCAAAACCGGGACAGACCTACGAGCAGTACTTC. It codes for CASSSKPGQTYEQYF.